This TCR beta chain was profiled in a study of blood T cell repertoires in COVID-19. Study-level information: Samples taken during acute and convalescent COVID-19 were collected in the United States, Italy and Spain.

Libraries were prepared by immunoSEQ multiplex PCR; TCRdb keeps only in-frame clonotypes and omits some of them. The sample records 390,000 or so clones, around 89% being singletons. This CDR3 comprises 16 residues. V lost 3 bases, J lost 1 base, and 8 bases stayed unmatched. Germline CDR1 reads LNHDA; CDR2 reads SQIVND (reference sequence). The Seattle patients joined while their infection was active and were tracked longitudinally afterward. This chain joins TRBV19 and TRBJ1-2, with TRBD1 matching 7 bases. The clonotype comes from a woman aged 25 to 39 with COVID-19, enrolled during active disease. The sequenced material came from peripheral blood. CDR3 in DNA: TGTGCCAGTAGTATCCGAGGGACAGACTTTAACTATGGCTACACCTTC. This translates into CASSIRGTDFNYGYTF.